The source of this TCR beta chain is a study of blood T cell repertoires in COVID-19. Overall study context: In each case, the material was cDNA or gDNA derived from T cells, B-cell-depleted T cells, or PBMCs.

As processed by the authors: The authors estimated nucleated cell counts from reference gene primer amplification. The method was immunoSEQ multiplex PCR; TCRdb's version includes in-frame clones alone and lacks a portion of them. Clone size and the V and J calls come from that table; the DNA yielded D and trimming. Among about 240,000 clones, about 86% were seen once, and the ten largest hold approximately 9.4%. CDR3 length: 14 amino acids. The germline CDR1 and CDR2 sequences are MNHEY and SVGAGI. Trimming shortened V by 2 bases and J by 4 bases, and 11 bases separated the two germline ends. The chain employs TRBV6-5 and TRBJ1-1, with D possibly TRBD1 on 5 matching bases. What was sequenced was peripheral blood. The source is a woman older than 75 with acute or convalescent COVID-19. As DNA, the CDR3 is TGTGCCAGCAGTTACGGTCAGGGTTCCACTGAAGCTTTCTTT. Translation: CASSYGQGSTEAFF.